This entry features one TCR beta chain sequence. Here immunoSEQ multiplex PCR was the method, and the copy in TCRdb shows in-frame clones only, minus some. The data hold some 320,000 clones, with under 90% observed a single time. This sample stems from a study of blood T cell repertoires in COVID-19. This TCR was sampled from a man in his sixties who had recovered from COVID-19. What was sequenced was PBMCs or T cells enriched from blood (not recorded which).

CDR3 loop: CASSLASPSYNEQFF. The CDR3 coding sequence is TGCGCCAGCAGCTTGGCCAGTCCCTCCTACAATGAGCAGTTCTTC. V and J are TRBV5-1 and TRBJ2-1, with D unclear. This CDR3 is built from 15 residues. V was trimmed by 0 bases and J by 0 bases, leaving 7 bases between them. Per the germline V gene, CDR1 is SGHRS and CDR2 is YFSETQ.